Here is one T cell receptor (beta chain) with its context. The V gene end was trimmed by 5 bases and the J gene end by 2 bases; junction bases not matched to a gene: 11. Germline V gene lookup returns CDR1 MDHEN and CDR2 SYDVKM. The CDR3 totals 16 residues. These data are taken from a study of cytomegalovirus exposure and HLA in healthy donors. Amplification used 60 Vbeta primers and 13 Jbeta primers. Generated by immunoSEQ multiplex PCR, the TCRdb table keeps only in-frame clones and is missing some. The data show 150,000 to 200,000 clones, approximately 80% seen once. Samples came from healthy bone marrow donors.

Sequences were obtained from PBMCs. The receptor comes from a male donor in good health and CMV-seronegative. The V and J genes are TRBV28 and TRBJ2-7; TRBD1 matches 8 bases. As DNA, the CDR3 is TGTGCCAGCAGTAAGGACAGGGTCTACCTCCCCTACGAGCAGTACTTC. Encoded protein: CASSKDRVYLPYEQYF.